This T cell receptor beta chain was retrieved from a study of blood T cell repertoires in COVID-19. Study-wide context: Samples representing acute and convalescent COVID-19 were sourced from the United States, Italy and Spain. Sample material is recorded as cDNA or gDNA derived from T cells, B-cell-depleted T cells, or PBMCs.

In the source study's methods: Counts of nucleated cells, estimated from reference gene primer amplification, were obtained. TCRdb's table, derived via immunoSEQ multiplex PCR, lists solely in-frame clones and lacks some. V and J calls and clone size are those listed in that table; D and trimming were worked out from the DNA. Of about 50,000 clones listed, roughly nine tenths were seen once; the top ten hold 3.9%. The CDR3 has 13 residues. Trimming removed 6 bases at V and 4 bases at J, with 13 bases between. Germline V CDR1 and CDR2: SQVTM, ANQGSEA. The chain joins TRBV29-1 to TRBJ2-4; perhaps TRBD2 as D (6 bases). The sequence was collected from a human donor in a cohort sampled during active COVID-19. The specimen sequenced was peripheral blood. The CDR3 coding sequence is TGCAGCGTCTACGGGACTCAGAAAAACATTCAGTACTTC. Its translation is CSVYGTQKNIQYF.